Listed below are T cell receptor beta chains from one sample, sequenced in a study of monozygotic twins with inflammatory bowel disease. TCRdb re-called the 5' RACE reads and gives one entry per CDR3 protein, without DNA. The sample holds around 400,000 distinct CDR3 sequences. Material for sequencing was blood. Receptors originate from a human donor with ulcerative colitis or Crohn's disease, or a healthy co-twin of an affected twin (not recorded which). Each CDR3 is given with its conserved first and last residue. Each record gives: V gene, J gene, CDR3 protein.

TRBV11-2	TRBJ2-7	CASSFPDRSYEQYF
TRBV6-2/TRBV6-3	TRBJ2-7	CASSYSQVREQYF
TRBV14	TRBJ1-1	CASSQERQDEAFF
TRBV11-2	TRBJ2-1	CASSPVRGRAYNEQFF
TRBV29-1	TRBJ1-3	CSVEEPAGNTIYF
TRBV10-3	TRBJ2-7	CAISESTDVYEQYF
TRBV3-1	TRBJ1-1	CASSQEGYGLNTEAFF
TRBV12-3/TRBV12-4	TRBJ2-6	CASSLTRGGGANVLTF
TRBV7-6	TRBJ1-6	CASSSTGTESSYNSPLHF
TRBV20-1	TRBJ1-2	CSARKTGNYGYTF
TRBV5-4	TRBJ2-7	CASSSGPLAGGPYEQYF
TRBV5-1	TRBJ1-5	CASSFSGSFNQPQHF
TRBV7-9	TRBJ1-5	CASSRGDQPQHF
TRBV7-2	TRBJ2-1	CASSDSLDRFF
TRBV12-3/TRBV12-4	TRBJ2-1	CASSIAEDNEQFF
TRBV10-3	TRBJ1-2	CAISDGPGYTF
TRBV7-2	TRBJ2-2	CASSFPAAQNTGELFF
TRBV9	TRBJ2-3	CASSVASGGTMSTDTQYF
TRBV3-1	TRBJ2-1	CASSHGGTDNEQFF